These T cell receptor beta chains were read from a single sample in a study of cytomegalovirus exposure and HLA in healthy donors. Data came from immunoSEQ multiplex PCR; TCRdb stores just in-frame clones and leaves some out. Of about 120,000 clones listed, roughly 9% are singletons. Sequencing input: PBMCs. Receptor source: a woman aged 40 to 55 in good health and CMV-seropositive. Each CDR3 is given with its conserved first and last residue. D genes are given only for firm matches. Part of the rows lack a size; the others show once, few, many or a class for expanded clones.

j_call v_call d_call clone_size cdr3_aa cdr3_nt
TRBJ1-5 TRBV27 NA few CASSPGNQPQHF TGTGCCAGCAGTCCCGGCAATCAGCCCCAGCATTTT
TRBJ2-6 TRBV18 NA few CASSLLGGLGSGANVLTF TGTGCCAGCTCCCTACTAGGAGGCCTGGGCTCTGGGGCCAACGTCCTGACTTTC
TRBJ1-1 TRBV14 NA few CASSHIPGGGNTEAFF TGTGCCAGCAGCCATATCCCTGGGGGCGGGAACACTGAAGCTTTCTTT
TRBJ2-1 TRBV7-9 NA few CASSSQGYYNEQFF TGTGCCAGCAGCTCCCAGGGATATTACAATGAGCAGTTCTTC
TRBJ1-4 TRBV28 NA NA CASTLGERRFNEKLFF TGTGCCAGCACCCTCGGGGAACGGCGGTTTAATGAAAAACTGTTTTTT
TRBJ2-1 TRBV5-1 TRBD2 few CASSQRNSGLRSYNEQFF TGCGCCAGCAGCCAGCGTAATAGCGGGCTTCGCTCCTACAATGAGCAGTTCTTC
TRBJ1-5 TRBV9 NA few CASSVAGGNQPQHF TGTGCCAGCAGCGTCGCAGGGGGCAATCAGCCCCAGCATTTT
TRBJ1-2 TRBV6-4 NA once CASSAGIGYYGYTF TGTGCCAGCAGTGCCGGGATTGGGTATTATGGCTACACCTTC
TRBJ2-1 TRBV27 TRBD2 NA CASSIGTSGRYNEQFF TGTGCCAGCAGTATCGGTACTAGCGGGAGATACAATGAGCAGTTCTTC
TRBJ1-4 TRBV5-1 NA NA CASSTLGGVTEKLFF TGCGCCAGCAGCACCCTTGGAGGGGTTACCGAAAAACTGTTTTTT
TRBJ1-2 TRBV19 NA NA CASSIPGLNYGYTF TGTGCCAGTAGTATTCCAGGGCTCAACTATGGCTACACCTTC
TRBJ1-4 TRBV2 TRBD1 few CASTLRTGHATNEKLFF TGTGCCAGCACCCTACGGACAGGCCACGCAACTAATGAAAAACTGTTTTTT
TRBJ2-1 TRBV13 NA NA CASSLRSRRDEQFF TGTGCCAGCAGCTTACGGTCTCGGAGGGATGAGCAGTTCTTC
TRBJ2-3 TRBV11-2 TRBD1 NA CASSRTGRSDTQYF TGTGCCAGCAGCCGGACAGGGCGGTCAGATACGCAGTATTTT
TRBJ2-7 TRBV9 TRBD1 few CASSAGTGTEQYF TGTGCCAGCAGCGCCGGGACAGGGACCGAGCAGTACTTC
TRBJ1-1 TRBV14 TRBD1 few CASSHRTGLTEAFF TGTGCCAGCAGCCACAGGACAGGGCTCACTGAAGCTTTCTTT
TRBJ1-2 TRBV5-4 TRBD1 NA CARSPDRVYGYTF TGTGCCAGAAGCCCTGACAGGGTCTATGGCTACACCTTC
TRBJ2-2 TRBV12-5 TRBD2 NA CASGLVSGDWTGELFF TGTGCTAGTGGTTTGGTTAGCGGGGATTGGACCGGGGAGCTGTTTTTT
TRBJ1-1 TRBV19 TRBD1 few CASSIGPGGIEAFF TGTGCCAGTAGTATAGGGCCAGGGGGCATTGAAGCTTTCTTT
TRBJ2-7 TRBV10-3 NA NA CAISDGDEQYF TGTGCCATCAGTGACGGGGACGAGCAGTACTTC
TRBJ1-1 TRBV29-1 NA few CSVAGGSTEAFF TGCAGCGTTGCCGGGGGTAGCACTGAAGCTTTCTTT
TRBJ1-2 TRBV20-1 NA few CSAETRGYTF TGCAGTGCGGAAACTAGAGGCTACACCTTC
TRBJ2-2 TRBV5-1 NA few CASSWTGNTGELFF TGCGCCAGCAGCTGGACCGGCAACACCGGGGAGCTGTTTTTC
TRBJ1-5 TRBV28 NA NA CASSYDWVGQPQHF TGTGCCAGCAGTTACGACTGGGTAGGTCAGCCCCAGCATTTT
TRBJ2-5 TRBV2 TRBD2 NA CASSKLAGGQETQYF TGTGCCAGCAGTAAACTAGCGGGGGGACAAGAGACCCAGTACTTC
TRBJ2-2 TRBV7-3 NA NA CASSPVAGELFF TGTGCCAGCAGCCCGGTGGCCGGGGAGCTGTTTTTT
TRBJ1-6 TRBV6-5 NA few CASSYSRRDSPLHF TGTGCCAGCAGTTACTCGAGGCGGGATTCACCCCTCCACTTT
TRBJ2-4 TRBV5-1 TRBD1 NA CASSPPSTGADINIQYF TGCGCCAGCAGCCCCCCCTCGACAGGGGCCGACATAAACATTCAGTACTTC
TRBJ1-6 TRBV28 TRBD1 few CASSRTGSNSPLHF TGTGCCAGCAGCCGGACAGGGAGCAATTCACCCCTCCACTTT
TRBJ2-7 TRBV13 TRBD1 NA CASSSSGTASYEQYF TGTGCCAGCAGCTCCTCCGGGACAGCCTCGTACGAGCAGTACTTC
TRBJ1-1 TRBV15 TRBD1 few CATSTTSRDRYPGTEAFF TGTGCCACCAGCACCACCTCCCGGGACAGGTATCCGGGGACTGAAGCTTTCTTT
TRBJ2-1 TRBV6-5 NA NA CASRALAPNEQFF TGTGCCAGCCGGGCTCTAGCCCCCAATGAGCAGTTCTTC
TRBJ2-5 TRBV9 NA NA CASSVGGAGETQYF TGTGCCAGCAGCGTAGGTGGGGCAGGAGAGACCCAGTACTTC
TRBJ1-1 TRBV28 NA NA CATLINTEAFF TGTGCCACCCTAATAAACACTGAAGCTTTCTTT
TRBJ2-5 TRBV11-2 TRBD1 NA CASSKRDRVGQTQYF TGTGCCAGCAGCAAACGGGACAGGGTGGGCCAGACCCAGTACTTC
TRBJ1-5 TRBV18 TRBD1 few CASSPRTGRDQPQHF TGTGCCAGCTCACCCAGGACAGGGAGAGATCAGCCCCAGCATTTT
TRBJ1-2 TRBV25-1 NA few CASSEYNPGWGYTF TGTGCCAGCAGTGAATATAACCCAGGGTGGGGCTACACCTTC
TRBJ1-2 TRBV10-3 NA few CAISNPGRDADYGYTF TGTGCCATCAGTAACCCTGGGAGGGACGCTGACTATGGCTACACCTTC
TRBJ2-5 TRBV6-1 TRBD1 few CASRALGLQGETQYF TGTGCCAGCAGGGCTCTGGGTTTACAGGGGGAGACCCAGTACTTC
TRBJ1-6 TRBV19 NA NA CASSTGPGGNSPLHF TGTGCCAGTAGTACCGGACCGGGAGGGAATTCACCCCTCCACTTT
TRBJ1-1 TRBV5-4 TRBD1 NA CASSLDRGTEAFF TGTGCCAGCAGCTTGGACAGGGGCACTGAAGCTTTCTTT
TRBJ1-2 TRBV15 NA NA CATSRVGGNYGYTF TGTGCCACCAGCAGAGTAGGAGGAAACTATGGCTACACCTTC
TRBJ2-1 TRBV10-1 TRBD2 NA CASSLAGGPREQFF TGCGCCAGCAGCCTAGCGGGGGGGCCCCGTGAGCAGTTCTTC